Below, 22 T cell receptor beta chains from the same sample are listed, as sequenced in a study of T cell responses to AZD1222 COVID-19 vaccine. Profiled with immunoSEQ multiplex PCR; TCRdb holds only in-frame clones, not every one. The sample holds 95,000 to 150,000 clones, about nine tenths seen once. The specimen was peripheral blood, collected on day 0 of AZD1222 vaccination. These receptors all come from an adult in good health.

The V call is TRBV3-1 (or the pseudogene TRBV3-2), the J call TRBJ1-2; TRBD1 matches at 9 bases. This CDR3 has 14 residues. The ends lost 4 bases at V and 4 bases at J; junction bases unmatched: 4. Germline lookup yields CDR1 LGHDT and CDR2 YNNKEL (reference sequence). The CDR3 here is CASSRGTGRYGYTF. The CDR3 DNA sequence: TGTGCCAGCAGCCGCGGGACAGGGCGCTATGGCTACACCTTC.

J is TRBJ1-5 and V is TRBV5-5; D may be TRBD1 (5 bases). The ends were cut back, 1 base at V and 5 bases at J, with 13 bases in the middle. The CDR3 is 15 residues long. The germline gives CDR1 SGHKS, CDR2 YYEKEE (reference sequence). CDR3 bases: TGTGCCAGCAGCTTGTGGGGGTCGAGGGATCAGCCCCAGCATTTT. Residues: CASSLWGSRDQPQHF.

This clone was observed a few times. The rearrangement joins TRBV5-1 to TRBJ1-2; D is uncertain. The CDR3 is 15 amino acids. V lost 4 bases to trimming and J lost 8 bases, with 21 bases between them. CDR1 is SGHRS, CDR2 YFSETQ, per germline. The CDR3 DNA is TGCGCCAGCAGCCGTTATCCAGGTGCCGGGGAAGGCTACACCTTC. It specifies CASSRYPGAGEGYTF. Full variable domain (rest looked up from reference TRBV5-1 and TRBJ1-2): KAGVTQTPRYLIKTRGQQVTLSCSPISGHRSVSWYQQTPGQGLQFLFEYFSETQRNKGNFPGRFSGRQFSNSRSEMNVSTLELGDSALYLCASSRYPGAGEGYTFGSGTRLTVV.

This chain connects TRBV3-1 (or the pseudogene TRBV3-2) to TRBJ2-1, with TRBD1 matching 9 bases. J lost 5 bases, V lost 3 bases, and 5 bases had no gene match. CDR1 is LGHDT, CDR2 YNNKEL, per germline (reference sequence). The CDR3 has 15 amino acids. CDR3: CASSHYGTGHNEQFF. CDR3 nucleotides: TGTGCCAGCAGCCACTACGGGACAGGGCACAATGAGCAGTTCTTC.

The CDR3 DNA sequence: TGTGCCAGCAGCCCCAGAGGAGCGGTTGAAAAACTGTTTTTT. It codes for CASSPRGAVEKLFF. The chain has TRBV9 and TRBJ1-4; D remains ambiguous. The ends were cut back, 4 bases at V and 7 bases at J, with 14 bases in the middle. Germline V gives CDR1 SGDLS, CDR2 YYNGEE. The CDR3 is 14 amino acids.

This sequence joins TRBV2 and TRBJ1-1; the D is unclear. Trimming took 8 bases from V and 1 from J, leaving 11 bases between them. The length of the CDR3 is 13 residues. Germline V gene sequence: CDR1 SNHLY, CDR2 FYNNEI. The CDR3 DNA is TGTGCCAGCGGAACACAACGGAACACTGAAGCTTTCTTT. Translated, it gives CASGTQRNTEAFF.

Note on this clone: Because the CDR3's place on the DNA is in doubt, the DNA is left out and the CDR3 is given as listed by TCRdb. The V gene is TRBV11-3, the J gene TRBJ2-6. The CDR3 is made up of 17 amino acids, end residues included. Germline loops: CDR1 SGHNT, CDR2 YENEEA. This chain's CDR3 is CASSFGSGSGGANVLTF.

CDR3 nucleotides: TGTGCCAGCAGTCCCACAGGGTACGAGCAGTACTTC. Protein product: CASSPTGYEQYF. The rearrangement joins TRBV12-3 or TRBV12-4 to TRBJ2-7; D may be TRBD1 (6 bases). V was trimmed by 5 bases and J by 4 bases, leaving 9 bases between them. CDR3 length: 12 amino acids.

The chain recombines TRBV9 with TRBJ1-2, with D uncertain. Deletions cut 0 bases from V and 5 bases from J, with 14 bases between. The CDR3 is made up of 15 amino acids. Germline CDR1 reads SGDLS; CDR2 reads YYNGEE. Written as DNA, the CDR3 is TGTGCCAGCAGCGTAGAACTGGAGAACAATTATGGCTACACCTTC. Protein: CASSVELENNYGYTF.

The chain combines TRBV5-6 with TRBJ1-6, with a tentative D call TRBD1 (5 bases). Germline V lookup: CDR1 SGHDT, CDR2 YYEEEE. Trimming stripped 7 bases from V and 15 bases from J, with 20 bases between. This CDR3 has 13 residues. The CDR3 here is CASSPGTAKFLHF. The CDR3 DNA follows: TGTGCCAGCTCGCCCGGGACGGCAAAGTTCCTCCACTTT.

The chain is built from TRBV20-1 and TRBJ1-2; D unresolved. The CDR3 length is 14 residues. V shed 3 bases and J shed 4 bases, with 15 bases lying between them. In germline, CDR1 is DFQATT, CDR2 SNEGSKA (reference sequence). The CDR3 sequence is CSASLGRTGYGYTF. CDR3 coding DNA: TGCAGTGCTAGTTTGGGAAGGACTGGCTATGGCTACACCTTC.

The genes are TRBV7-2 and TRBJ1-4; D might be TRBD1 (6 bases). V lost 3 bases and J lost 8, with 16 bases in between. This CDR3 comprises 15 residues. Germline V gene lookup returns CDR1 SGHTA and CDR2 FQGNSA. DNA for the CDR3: TGTGCCAGCAGCTTTCAACAGGGTATAAGCGAAAAACTGTTTTTT. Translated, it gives CASSFQQGISEKLFF.

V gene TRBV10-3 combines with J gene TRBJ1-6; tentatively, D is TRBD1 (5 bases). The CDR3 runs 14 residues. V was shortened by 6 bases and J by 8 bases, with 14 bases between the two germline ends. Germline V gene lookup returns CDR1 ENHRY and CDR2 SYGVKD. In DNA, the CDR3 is TGTGCCATCAGCCCCGGGGGTCGGGATTCACCCCTCCACTTT. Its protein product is CAISPGGRDSPLHF.

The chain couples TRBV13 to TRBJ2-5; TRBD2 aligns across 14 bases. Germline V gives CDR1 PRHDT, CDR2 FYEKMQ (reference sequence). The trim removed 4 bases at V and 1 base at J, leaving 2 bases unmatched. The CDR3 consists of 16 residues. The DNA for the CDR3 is TGTGCCAGCAGCTCTGGACTAGCGGGGGGCCAAGAGACCCAGTACTTC. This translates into CASSSGLAGGQETQYF.

In DNA form, the CDR3 reads TGCGCCAGCAGCCAGTGGACAGGAATACGAGAGACTGAAGCTTTCTTT. Translated, it gives CASSQWTGIRETEAFF. The chain employs TRBV4-1 and TRBJ1-1; 7 bases are a match to TRBD1. Germline CDR1 reads MGHRA; CDR2 reads YSYEKL. V gave up 3 bases and J gave up 5 bases; unmatched junction bases: 12. The CDR3 consists of 16 residues.

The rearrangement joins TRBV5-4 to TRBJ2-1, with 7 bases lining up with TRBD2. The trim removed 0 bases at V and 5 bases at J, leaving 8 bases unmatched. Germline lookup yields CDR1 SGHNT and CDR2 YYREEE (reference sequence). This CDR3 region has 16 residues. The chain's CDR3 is CASSLVWRGGNNEQFF. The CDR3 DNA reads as TGTGCCAGCAGCTTGGTTTGGCGCGGGGGAAACAATGAGCAGTTCTTC.

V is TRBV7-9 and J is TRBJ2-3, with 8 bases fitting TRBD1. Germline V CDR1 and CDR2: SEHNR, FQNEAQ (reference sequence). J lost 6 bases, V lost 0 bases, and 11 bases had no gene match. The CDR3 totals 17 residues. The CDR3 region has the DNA TGTGCCAGCAGCTTAGCTCGAGACAGGGGTGGTAGGGATACGCAGTATTTT. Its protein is CASSLARDRGGRDTQYF.

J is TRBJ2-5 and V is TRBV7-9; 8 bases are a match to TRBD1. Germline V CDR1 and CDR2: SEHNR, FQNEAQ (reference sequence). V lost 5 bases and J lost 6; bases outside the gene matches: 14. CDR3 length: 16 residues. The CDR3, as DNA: TGTGCCAGCAGCCACGCCGGGACAGGAGGGCGAAAGACCCAGTACTTC. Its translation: CASSHAGTGGRKTQYF.

The CDR3 protein is CASSRQRASDGYTF. The CDR3 DNA reads TGTGCCAGCTCACGCCAACGGGCCTCGGACGGCTACACCTTC. The chain carries TRBV18 and TRBJ1-2; D not certain. The CDR3 sequence is 14 residues long. The germline V gene has CDR1 KGHSH and CDR2 LQKENI. Trimming pared 4 bases from V and 8 bases from J, leaving 17 bases between.

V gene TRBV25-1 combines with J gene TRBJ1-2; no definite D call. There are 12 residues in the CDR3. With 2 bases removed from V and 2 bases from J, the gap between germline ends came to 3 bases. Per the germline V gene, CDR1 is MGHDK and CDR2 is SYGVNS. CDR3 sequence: CASSEQNYGYTF. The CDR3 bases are TGTGCCAGCAGTGAACAAAACTATGGCTACACCTTC.

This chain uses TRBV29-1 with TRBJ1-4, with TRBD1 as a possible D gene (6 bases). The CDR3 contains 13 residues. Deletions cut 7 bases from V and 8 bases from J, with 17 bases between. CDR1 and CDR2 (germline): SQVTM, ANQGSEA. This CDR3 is CSAFGGLSEKLFF. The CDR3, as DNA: TGCAGCGCCTTCGGGGGGCTAAGCGAAAAACTGTTTTTT.

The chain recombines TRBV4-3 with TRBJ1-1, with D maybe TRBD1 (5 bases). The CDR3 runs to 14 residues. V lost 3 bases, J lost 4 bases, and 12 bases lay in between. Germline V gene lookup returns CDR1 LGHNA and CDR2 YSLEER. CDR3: CASSQGLRGTEAFF. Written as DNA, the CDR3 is TGCGCCAGCAGCCAGGGACTAAGGGGCACTGAAGCTTTCTTT.